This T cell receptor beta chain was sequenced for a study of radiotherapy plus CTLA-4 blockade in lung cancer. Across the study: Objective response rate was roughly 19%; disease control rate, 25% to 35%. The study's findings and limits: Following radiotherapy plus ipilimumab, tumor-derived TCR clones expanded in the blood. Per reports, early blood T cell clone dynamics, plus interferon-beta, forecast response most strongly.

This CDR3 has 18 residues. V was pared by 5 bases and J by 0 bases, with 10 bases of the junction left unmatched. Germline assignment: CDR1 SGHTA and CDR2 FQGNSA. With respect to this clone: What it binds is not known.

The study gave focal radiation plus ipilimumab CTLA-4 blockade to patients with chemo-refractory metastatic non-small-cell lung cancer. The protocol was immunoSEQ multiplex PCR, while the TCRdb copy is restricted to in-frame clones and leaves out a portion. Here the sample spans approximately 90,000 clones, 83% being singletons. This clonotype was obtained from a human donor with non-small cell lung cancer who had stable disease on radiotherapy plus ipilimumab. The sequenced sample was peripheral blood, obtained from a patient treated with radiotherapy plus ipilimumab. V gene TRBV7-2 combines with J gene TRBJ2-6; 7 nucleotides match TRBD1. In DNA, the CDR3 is TGTGCCAGCAGCAAACCAGGGGGATTTAGCTCTGGGGCCAACGTCCTGACTTTC. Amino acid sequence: CASSKPGGFSSGANVLTF.